Described below is a single T cell receptor beta chain sequence and its context. Authors' data handling: Amplification of reference gene primers was used by the study to estimate nucleated cell counts. TCRdb's copy holds only in-frame clones and misses some; the assay was immunoSEQ multiplex PCR. That table is the source of V, J and clone size, and D and trimming were worked out from the DNA. Of fewer than 250,000 clones in the sample, about nine tenths are singletons; the top ten hold 2.5% to 3%. The data were taken from a study of blood T cell repertoires in COVID-19. Study in general: Both acute and convalescent COVID-19 samples were obtained from the United States, Italy and Spain. T cells, B-cell-depleted T cells, or PBMCs supplied cDNA or gDNA.

All enrollees were about 18 to 90 years old and from 20 to 25 US areas. Trimming cost V 1 base and J 4 bases, with 10 bases left between them. CDR3 size: 15 residues. Germline CDR1 is MDHEN and CDR2 is SYDVKM. This clonotype originated in a woman in her twenties or thirties with acute COVID-19. V usage is TRBV28 and J usage is TRBJ2-2; D gene unclear. The sequenced material came from PBMCs or T cells enriched from blood (not recorded which). CDR3 amino acids: CASSLSPLRTGELFF. CDR3 bases: TGTGCCAGCAGTTTATCCCCCCTACGCACCGGGGAGCTGTTTTTT.